This T cell receptor beta chain comes out of a study of shared clonotypes between healthy human individuals. Whole-study context: Aged 18 to 49, the donors were a couple of women and three men. Study-level results: Represented genetic and exposure-history diversity was restricted by having few donors.

Genomic DNA from each subset was divided evenly over several immunoSEQ plates. This table comes from immunoSEQ multiplex PCR, and its TCRdb copy is limited to in-frame clones, with some not included. Counted here are fewer than 600,000 clones, more than 70% occurring once; the ten biggest clones make up around 12%. In regard to this clone: The antigen is not known.

The donor population consisted of healthy HIV-negative adults with no recent acute infections or vaccinations. Germline V gene data show CDR1 as SGDLS and CDR2 as YYNGEE. The CDR3 sequence is 18 residues long. Trimming at V came to 3 bases and at J to 4 bases, leaving 6 bases not matched to a gene. Sequencing was performed on PBMCs. The source of this sequence is a woman aged 40 to 50 in good health. Some clones in this sample may be carry-over from other donors' samples. The rearrangement links TRBV9 to TRBJ2-6; TRBD2 aligns across 14 bases. The CDR3 protein is CASSETSGRVSGANVLTF. The CDR3 region has the DNA TGTGCCAGCAGCGAGACTAGCGGGAGGGTCTCAGGGGCCAACGTCCTGACTTTC.